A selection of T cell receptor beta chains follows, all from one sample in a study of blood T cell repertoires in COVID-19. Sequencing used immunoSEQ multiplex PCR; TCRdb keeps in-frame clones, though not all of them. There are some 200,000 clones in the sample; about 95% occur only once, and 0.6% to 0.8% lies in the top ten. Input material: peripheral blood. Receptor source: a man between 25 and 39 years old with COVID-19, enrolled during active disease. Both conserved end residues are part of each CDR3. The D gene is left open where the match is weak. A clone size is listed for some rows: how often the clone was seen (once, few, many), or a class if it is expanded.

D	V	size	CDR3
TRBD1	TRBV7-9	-	CASRGDRGRRGYTF
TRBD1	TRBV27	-	CASRPTGVGYGYTF
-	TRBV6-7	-	CAADPKPNRAPQETQYF
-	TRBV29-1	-	CSVNSGLVRNIQYF
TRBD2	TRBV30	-	CAWSDPGGPIRFF
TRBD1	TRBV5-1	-	CASSPTGTGYTGELFF
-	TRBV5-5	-	CASSLETTTETQYF
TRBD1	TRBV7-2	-	CASTRGGQNYGYTF
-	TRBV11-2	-	CASSIYGGNTDTQYF
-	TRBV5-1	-	CASSREGVSYNEQFF
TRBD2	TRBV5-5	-	CASSLGGQRGRTPYEQYF
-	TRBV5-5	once	CASSFNRDTEAFF
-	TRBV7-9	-	CASSLGTEDNEQFF
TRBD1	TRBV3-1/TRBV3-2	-	CASSQEDWPGQGSWYGYTF
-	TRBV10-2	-	CASKTGPHEQFF
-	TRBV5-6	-	CASSFGSGFLGYTF
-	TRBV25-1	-	CASSEAVVPNYGYTF
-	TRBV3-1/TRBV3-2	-	CASSQGTMNTEAFF
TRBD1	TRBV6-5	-	CASRPQGALNEQYF
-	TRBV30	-	CAWSVTGPGREPQHF
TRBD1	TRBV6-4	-	CASSPDRGSEKLFF
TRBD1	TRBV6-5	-	CASSKGRGYTGELFF
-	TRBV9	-	CASSVLAQGYGQPDTQYF
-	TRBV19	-	CASSYPYGNQPQHF
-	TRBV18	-	CASTVQGSSGYTF
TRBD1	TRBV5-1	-	CASSLLDRGDSPLHF
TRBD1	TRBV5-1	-	CASSLAGTVNEKLFF
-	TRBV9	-	CASSVSTDGYTF
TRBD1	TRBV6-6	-	CASSTIETGKTYEQYF
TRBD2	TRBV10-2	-	CASSESRASGGYEQYF
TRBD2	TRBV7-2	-	CASSLSASGGVNTDTQYF
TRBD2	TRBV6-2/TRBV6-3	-	CASSYDGGAASGGRYNEQFF
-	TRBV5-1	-	CASSTGDSQAFF